The following is a T cell receptor (beta chain) sequence with its context. Its cognate antigen is unknown. The validation cohort, a group of more than 95 subjects, included the donors and was separate from the approximately 680-subject first cohort. The data were obtained in a study of cytomegalovirus exposure and HLA in healthy donors. Study-wide points: A subsequent analysis found that TCR clusters from the first cohort also tended to co-occur in the 110 or so validation repertoires, with 90% to 95% of cluster scores above 0.

With V trimmed by 5 bases and J by 3 bases, 7 bases remained unmatched. Germline V gene lookup returns CDR1 SGHAT and CDR2 FQNNGV. The CDR3 covers 15 residues. The method was immunoSEQ multiplex PCR; TCRdb's version includes in-frame clones alone and lacks a portion of them. The sample holds 250,000 to 350,000 clones, roughly 90% seen once. The sample taken for sequencing was PBMCs. This clonotype was obtained from a woman aged 18-29 years in good health and CMV-seronegative. The chain combines TRBV11-2 with TRBJ1-1; TRBD1 matches at 9 bases. CDR3 in amino acids: CASSPRDREYTEAFF. The CDR3 DNA sequence: TGTGCCAGCAGCCCTCGGGACAGGGAGTACACTGAAGCTTTCTTT.